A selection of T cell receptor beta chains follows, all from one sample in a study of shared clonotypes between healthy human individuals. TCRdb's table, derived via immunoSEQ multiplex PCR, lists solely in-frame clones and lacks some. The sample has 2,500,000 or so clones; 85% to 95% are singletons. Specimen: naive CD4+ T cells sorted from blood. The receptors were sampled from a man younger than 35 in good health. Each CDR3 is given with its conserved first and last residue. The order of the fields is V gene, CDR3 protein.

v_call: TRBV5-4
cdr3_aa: CASSPGGGANEKLFF

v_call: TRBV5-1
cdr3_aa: CASSPPSGTSEGGFYNEQFF

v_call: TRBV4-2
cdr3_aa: CASSQGSGGLPQPQHF

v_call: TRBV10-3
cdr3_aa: CAIMGRGSGSYNEQFF

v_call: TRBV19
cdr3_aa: CASSNPGGPTNEKLFF

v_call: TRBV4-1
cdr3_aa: CASSPRSFRYNEQFF

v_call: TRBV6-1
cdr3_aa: CASTERQGNYGYTF

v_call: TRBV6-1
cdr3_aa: CASRTGGNSPLHF

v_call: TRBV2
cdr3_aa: CASSQGLADIYEQYF

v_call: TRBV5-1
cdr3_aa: CASSFSGLVTDTQYF

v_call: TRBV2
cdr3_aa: CASRRTGAPNEKLFF

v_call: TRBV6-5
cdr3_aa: CASQGQAYNEQFF

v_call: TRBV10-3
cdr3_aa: CATGQGLGGDEQYF

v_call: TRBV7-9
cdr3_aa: CASSLETGRAFF

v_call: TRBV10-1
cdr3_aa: CASSSQSTDTQYF

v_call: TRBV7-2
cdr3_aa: CASSPTGLQSTDTQYF

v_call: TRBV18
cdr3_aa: CATSATSTGAQETQYF

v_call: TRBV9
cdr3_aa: CASTSGQGNYNEQFF

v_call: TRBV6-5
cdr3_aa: CASSYSGTSGTYEQYF

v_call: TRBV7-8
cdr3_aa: CASSLGGGAYNEQFF

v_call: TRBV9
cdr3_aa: CASSGRPQANYGYTF

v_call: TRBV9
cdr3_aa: CASQRASGWSTEAFF

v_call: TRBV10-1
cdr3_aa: CASSESGRSYEQYF

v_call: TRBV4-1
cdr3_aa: CASTQLAVNTDTQYF

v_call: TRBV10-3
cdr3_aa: CAISGEETQYF

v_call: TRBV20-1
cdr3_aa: CSAGRVEQYF

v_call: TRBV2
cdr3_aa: CASSEAGSSNEKLFF

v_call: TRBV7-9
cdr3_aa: CASSLGGGGQIGYTF

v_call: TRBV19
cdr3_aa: CASSIRGSTDTQYF

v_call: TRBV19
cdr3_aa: CATRRRGLSEKLFF

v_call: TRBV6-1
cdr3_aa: CASSALRKGSDEQYF

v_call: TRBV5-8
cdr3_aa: CASTPRTGGVYNEQFF

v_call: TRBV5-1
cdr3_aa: CASSFPGTGTKTEAFF

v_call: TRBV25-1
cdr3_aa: CASSGQVARGYTF

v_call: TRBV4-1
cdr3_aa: CASSQDQASGGEKLFF

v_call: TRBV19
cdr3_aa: CASSIAGGRDSPLHF

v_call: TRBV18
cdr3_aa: CASSVTSGRTTGELFF

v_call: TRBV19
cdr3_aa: CASSTDRTSGNTIYF

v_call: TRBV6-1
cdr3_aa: CASIRDYGYTF

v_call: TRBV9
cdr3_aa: CASSVGGGLASGANVLTF